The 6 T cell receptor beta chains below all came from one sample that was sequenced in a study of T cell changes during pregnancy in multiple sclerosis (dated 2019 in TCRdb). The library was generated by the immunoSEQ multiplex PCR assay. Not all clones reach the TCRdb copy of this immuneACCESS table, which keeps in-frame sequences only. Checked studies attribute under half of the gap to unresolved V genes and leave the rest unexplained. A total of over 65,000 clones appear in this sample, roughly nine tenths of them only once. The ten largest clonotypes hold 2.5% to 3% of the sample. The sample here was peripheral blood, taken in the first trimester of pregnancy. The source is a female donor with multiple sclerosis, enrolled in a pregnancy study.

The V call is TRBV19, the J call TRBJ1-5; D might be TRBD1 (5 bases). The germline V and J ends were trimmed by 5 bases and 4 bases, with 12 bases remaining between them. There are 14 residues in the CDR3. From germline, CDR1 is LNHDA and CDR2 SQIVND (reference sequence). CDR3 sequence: CASSWSDSNQPQHF. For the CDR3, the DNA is TGTGCCAGTAGTTGGTCCGACAGTAATCAGCCCCAGCATTTT.

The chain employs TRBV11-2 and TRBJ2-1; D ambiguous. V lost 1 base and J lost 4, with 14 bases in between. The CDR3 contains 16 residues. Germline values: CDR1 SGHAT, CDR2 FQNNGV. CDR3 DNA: TGTGCCAGCAGCTTAGCTCTCTCCGCGGCATACAATGAGCAGTTCTTC. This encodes CASSLALSAAYNEQFF.

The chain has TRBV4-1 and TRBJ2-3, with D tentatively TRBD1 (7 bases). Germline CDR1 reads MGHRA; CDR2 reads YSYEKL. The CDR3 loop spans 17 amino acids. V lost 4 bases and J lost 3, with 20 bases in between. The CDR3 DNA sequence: TGCGCCAGCAGCCCGAGGGGCGGAGGGGGCGGGACAGATACGCAGTATTTT. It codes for CASSPRGGGGGTDTQYF.

In nucleotides, the CDR3 is TGTGCCAGTAGAATGAAGGGGGCGGATGCCTACGAGCAGTACTTC. Translation: CASRMKGADAYEQYF. The gene calls are TRBV19 and TRBJ2-7; 7 bases are a match to TRBD1. CDR1 LNHDA and CDR2 SQIVND come from the germline V gene (reference sequence). The length of the CDR3 is 15 residues. Trimming removed 6 bases from V and 2 bases from J; junction bases left unmatched: 10.

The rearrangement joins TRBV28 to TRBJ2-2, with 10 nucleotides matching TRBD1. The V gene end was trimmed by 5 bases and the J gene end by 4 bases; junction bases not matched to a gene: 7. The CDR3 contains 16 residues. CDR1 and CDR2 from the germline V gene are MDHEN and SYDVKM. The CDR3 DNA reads TGTGCCAGCAGTACTACCGGGACAGGGGCCACCGGGGAGCTGTTTTTT. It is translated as CASSTTGTGATGELFF.

In DNA, the CDR3 is TGTGCCTGGAGTGTACGGGCAGGGGGCGTCACTGAAGCTTTCTTT. It codes for CAWSVRAGGVTEAFF. The rearrangement uses TRBV30 and TRBJ1-1; 8 bases are a match to TRBD1. The junction had 7 bases not matched to a gene; V was cut back by 0 bases and J by 4 bases. This CDR3 has 15 amino acids. Per germline, CDR1 GTSNPN and CDR2 SVGIG (reference sequence).